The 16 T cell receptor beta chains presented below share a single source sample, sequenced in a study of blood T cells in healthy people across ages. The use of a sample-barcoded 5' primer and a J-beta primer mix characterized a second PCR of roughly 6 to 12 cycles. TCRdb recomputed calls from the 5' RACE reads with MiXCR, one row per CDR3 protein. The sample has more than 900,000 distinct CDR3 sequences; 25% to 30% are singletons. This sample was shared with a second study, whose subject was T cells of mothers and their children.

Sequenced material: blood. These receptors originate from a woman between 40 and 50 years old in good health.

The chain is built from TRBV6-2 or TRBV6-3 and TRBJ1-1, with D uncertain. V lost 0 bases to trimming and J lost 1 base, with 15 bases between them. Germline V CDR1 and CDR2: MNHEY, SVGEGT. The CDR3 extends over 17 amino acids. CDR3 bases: TGTGCCAGCAGTTACTCGCCGGGAAGTTTGGGGAACACTGAAGCTTTCTTT. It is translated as CASSYSPGSLGNTEAFF.

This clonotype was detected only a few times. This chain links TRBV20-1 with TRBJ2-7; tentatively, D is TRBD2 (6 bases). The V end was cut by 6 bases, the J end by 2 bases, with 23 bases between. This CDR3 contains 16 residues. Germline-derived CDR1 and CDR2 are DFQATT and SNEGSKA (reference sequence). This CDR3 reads CSASGTRIGGTYEQYF. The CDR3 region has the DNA TGCAGTGCATCCGGGACGCGGATCGGCGGGACCTACGAGCAGTACTTC.

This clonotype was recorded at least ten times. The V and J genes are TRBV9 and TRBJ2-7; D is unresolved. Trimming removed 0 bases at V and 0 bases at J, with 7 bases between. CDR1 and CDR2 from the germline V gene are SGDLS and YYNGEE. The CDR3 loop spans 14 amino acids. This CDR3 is CASSVGPISYEQYF. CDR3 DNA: TGTGCCAGCAGCGTAGGACCGATCTCCTACGAGCAGTACTTC.

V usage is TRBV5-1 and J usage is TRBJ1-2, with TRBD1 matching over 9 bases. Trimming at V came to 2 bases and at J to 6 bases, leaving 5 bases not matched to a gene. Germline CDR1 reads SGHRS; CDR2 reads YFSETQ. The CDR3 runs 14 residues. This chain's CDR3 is CASSLTGTGNGYTF. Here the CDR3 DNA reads TGCGCCAGCAGCTTAACCGGGACAGGGAATGGCTACACCTTC. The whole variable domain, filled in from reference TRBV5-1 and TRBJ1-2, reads KAGVTQTPRYLIKTRGQQVTLSCSPISGHRSVSWYQQTPGQGLQFLFEYFSETQRNKGNFPGRFSGRQFSNSRSEMNVSTLELGDSALYLCASSLTGTGNGYTFGSGTRLTVV.

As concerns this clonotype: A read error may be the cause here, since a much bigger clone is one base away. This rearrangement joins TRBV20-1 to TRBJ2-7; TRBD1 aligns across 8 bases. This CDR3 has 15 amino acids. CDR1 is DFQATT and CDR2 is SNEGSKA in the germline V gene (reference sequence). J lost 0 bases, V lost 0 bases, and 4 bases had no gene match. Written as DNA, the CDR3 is TGCAGTGCTAGAGACGACAGGGGAAGCTCCTACGAGCAGTACTTC. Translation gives CSARDDRGSSYEQYF.

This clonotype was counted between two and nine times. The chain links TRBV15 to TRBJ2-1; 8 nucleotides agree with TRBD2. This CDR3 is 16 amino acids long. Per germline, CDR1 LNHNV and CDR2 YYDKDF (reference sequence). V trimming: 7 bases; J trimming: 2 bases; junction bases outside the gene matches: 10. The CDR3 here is CATTTSGKGAYNEQFF. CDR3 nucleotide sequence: TGTGCCACCACTACTAGCGGAAAGGGCGCCTACAATGAGCAGTTCTTC.

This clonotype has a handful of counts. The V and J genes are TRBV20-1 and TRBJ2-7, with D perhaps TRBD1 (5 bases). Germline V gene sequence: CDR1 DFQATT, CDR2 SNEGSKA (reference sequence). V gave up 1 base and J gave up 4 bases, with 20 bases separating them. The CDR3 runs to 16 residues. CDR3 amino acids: CSARVLKGSLGYEQYF. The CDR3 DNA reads TGCAGTGCTAGAGTCTTGAAGGGGTCCCTCGGGTACGAGCAGTACTTC.

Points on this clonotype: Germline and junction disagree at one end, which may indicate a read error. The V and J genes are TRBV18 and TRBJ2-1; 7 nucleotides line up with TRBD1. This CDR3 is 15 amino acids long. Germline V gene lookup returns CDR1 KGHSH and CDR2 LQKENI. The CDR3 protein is CGSSLRQGPYNEQFF. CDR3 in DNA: TGTGGCAGCTCACTGAGACAGGGACCCTACAATGAGCAGTTCTTC.

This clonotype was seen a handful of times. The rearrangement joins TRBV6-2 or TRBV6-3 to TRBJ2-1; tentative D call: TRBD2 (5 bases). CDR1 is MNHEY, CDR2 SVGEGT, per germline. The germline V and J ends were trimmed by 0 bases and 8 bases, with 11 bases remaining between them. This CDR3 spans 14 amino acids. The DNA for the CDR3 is TGTGCCAGCAGTTACTCGACTTCTAGCCATGAGCAGTTCTTC. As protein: CASSYSTSSHEQFF.

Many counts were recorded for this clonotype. CDR3 nucleotide sequence: TGTGCCAGCAGCTCATCGGGACAGCGAATCGGCGAGCAGTACTTC. This codes for CASSSSGQRIGEQYF. This rearrangement joins TRBV7-2 to TRBJ2-4; 7 nucleotides line up with TRBD1. The J call may be in error: the DNA end matches TRBJ2-7 better. Germline CDR1 is SGHTA and CDR2 is FQGNSA. CDR3 length: 15 residues.

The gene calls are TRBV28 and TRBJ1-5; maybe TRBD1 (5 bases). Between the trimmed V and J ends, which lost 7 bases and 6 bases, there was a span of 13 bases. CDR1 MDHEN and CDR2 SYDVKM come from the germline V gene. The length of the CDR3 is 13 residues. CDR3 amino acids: CASNGGSSQPQHF. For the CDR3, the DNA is TGTGCCAGCAACGGGGGGAGTAGTCAGCCCCAGCATTTT.

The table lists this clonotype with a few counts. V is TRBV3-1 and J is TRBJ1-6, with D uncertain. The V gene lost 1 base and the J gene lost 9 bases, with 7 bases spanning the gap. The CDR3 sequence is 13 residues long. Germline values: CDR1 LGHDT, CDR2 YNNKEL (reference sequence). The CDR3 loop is CASSQVRGSPLHF. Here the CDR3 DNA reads TGTGCCAGCAGCCAAGTCCGGGGTTCACCCCTCCACTTT.

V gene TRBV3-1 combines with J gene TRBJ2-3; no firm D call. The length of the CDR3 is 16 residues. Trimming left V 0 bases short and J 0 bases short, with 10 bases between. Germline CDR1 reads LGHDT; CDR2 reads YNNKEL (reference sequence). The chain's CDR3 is CASSQETATSTDTQYF. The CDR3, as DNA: TGTGCCAGCAGCCAAGAAACAGCTACCAGCACAGATACGCAGTATTTT.

CDR3 sequence (DNA): TGCGCCAGCAGCATAGGACAGGGGGCTAACTATGGCTACACCTTC. Amino acid sequence: CASSIGQGANYGYTF. This rearrangement joins TRBV5-1 to TRBJ1-2; 10 nucleotides line up with TRBD1. Germline V lookup: CDR1 SGHRS, CDR2 YFSETQ. There are 15 residues in the CDR3. Trimming at V came to 4 bases and at J to 0 bases, leaving 3 bases not matched to a gene.

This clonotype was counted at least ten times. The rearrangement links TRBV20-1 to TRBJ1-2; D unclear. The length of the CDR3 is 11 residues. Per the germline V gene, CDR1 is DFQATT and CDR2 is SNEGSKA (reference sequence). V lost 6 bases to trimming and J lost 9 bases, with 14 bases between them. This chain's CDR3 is CSAPWLQSYTF. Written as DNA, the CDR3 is TGCAGTGCCCCCTGGCTGCAGAGCTACACCTTC.

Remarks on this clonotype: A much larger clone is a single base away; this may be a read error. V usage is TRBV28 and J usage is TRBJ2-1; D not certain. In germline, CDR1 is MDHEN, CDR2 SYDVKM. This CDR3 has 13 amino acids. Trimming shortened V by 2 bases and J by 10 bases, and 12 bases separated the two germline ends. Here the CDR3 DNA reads TGTGCCAGCAGTTTAGGCCTCTTCTACGAGCAGTTCTTC. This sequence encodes CASSLGLFYEQFF.